This T cell receptor beta chain was observed in a study of blood T cell repertoires in COVID-19. With V trimmed by 2 bases and J by 8 bases, 17 bases remained unmatched. Germline-derived CDR1 and CDR2 are LGHNA and YSLEER. There are 18 residues in the CDR3. As processed by the authors: Amplification from reference gene primers served as the basis for estimated nucleated cell counts. The assay was immunoSEQ multiplex PCR, and TCRdb's table has in-frame clones only and misses some. V and J calls and clone size are those listed in that table; D and trimming were worked out from the DNA. This sample yields about 300,000 clones, of which 70% to 90% are seen a single time; more than 7.5% belongs to the top ten.

What was sequenced was peripheral blood. The clonotype comes from a man aged 18 to 35 with active or convalescent COVID-19. This chain links TRBV4-3 with TRBJ2-1; TRBD1 aligns across 8 bases. The DNA of the CDR3 is TGCGCCAGCAGCCAACTCCCCGGGACAGGCGGACGTATCGATGAGCAGTTCTTC. Amino acid sequence: CASSQLPGTGGRIDEQFF.